Presented here are 16 T cell receptor beta chains from one specimen sequenced in a study of a mutant IDH1 vaccine in newly diagnosed glioma. Regarding time point: week 5, during vaccination. A 20-mer mutant IDH1 peptide at 300 ug was injected subcutaneously with topical imiquimod. Generated by immunoSEQ multiplex PCR, the TCRdb table keeps only in-frame clones and is missing some. The data contain roughly 11,000 clones, roughly 87% of them singletons. These receptors have no known antigen. The source material was PBMCs, sampled from a glioma patient whose treatment included an IDH1 peptide vaccine. Receptors were obtained from a woman aged 40-49 years with glioma. Some clones in this sample may be carry-over from other donors' samples.

As concerns this clone: One end of the junction varies from germline; a read error may be responsible. V gene TRBV6-6 combines with J gene TRBJ1-5, with 8 bases fitting TRBD1. Germline V gene sequence: CDR1 MNHNY, CDR2 SVGAGI (reference sequence). The CDR3 sequence is 15 residues long. The CDR3 DNA reads as TGTGCCAGCAGTTACCACGACAGGGGCAACCAGCCCCAGCATTTT. Amino acid sequence: CASSYHDRGNQPQHF.

The chain joins TRBV28 to TRBJ2-3; 13 nucleotides agree with TRBD2. CDR1 MDHEN and CDR2 SYDVKM come from the germline V gene. The CDR3 loop spans 18 amino acids. Trimming at V came to 4 bases and at J to 5 bases, leaving 12 bases not matched to a gene. CDR3 in amino acids: CASSSPPGLAGRGDTQYF. For the CDR3, the DNA is TGTGCCAGCAGTTCCCCCCCGGGACTAGCGGGAAGGGGAGATACGCAGTATTTT.

This sequence joins TRBV29-1 and TRBJ2-5; maybe TRBD1 (7 bases). CDR3 size: 14 residues. CDR1 SQVTM and CDR2 ANQGSEA come from the germline V gene. V lost 6 bases and J 4 bases, leaving 18 bases between the germline ends. The CDR3 region has the DNA TGCAGCGTCCCCCCCCCAGGGGGGCGAGAGACCCAGTACTTC. Amino acids: CSVPPPGGRETQYF.

The V and J genes are TRBV15 and TRBJ1-5, with TRBD1 identical over 7 bases. Trimming at V came to 3 bases and at J to 0 bases, leaving 5 bases not matched to a gene. Germline-derived CDR1 and CDR2 are LNHNV and YYDKDF (reference sequence). The CDR3 spans 16 residues. The DNA for the CDR3 is TGTGCCACCAGCAGGCTACAGGGGAATAGCAATCAGCCCCAGCATTTT. It is translated as CATSRLQGNSNQPQHF.

The rearrangement uses TRBV30 and TRBJ2-3; TRBD2 agrees at 8 bases. Trimming removed 0 bases from V and 4 bases from J; junction bases left unmatched: 6. CDR3 size: 15 residues. The V gene's germline CDR1 is GTSNPN and CDR2 SVGIG (reference sequence). This CDR3 reads CAWSVGSGGSDTQYF. CDR3 in DNA: TGTGCCTGGAGTGTAGGAAGCGGGGGATCAGATACGCAGTATTTT.

The chain employs TRBV7-2 and TRBJ1-3; D not certain. Per the germline V gene, CDR1 is SGHTA and CDR2 is FQGNSA. The ends were cut back, 5 bases at V and 0 bases at J, with 8 bases in the middle. The CDR3 runs to 14 residues. The CDR3 here is CASSPESSGNTIYF. The CDR3 region has the DNA TGTGCCAGCAGCCCAGAGAGCTCTGGAAACACCATATATTTT.

The V and J genes are TRBV10-3 and TRBJ2-1; TRBD2 matches 7 bases. The trim removed 3 bases at V and 8 bases at J, leaving 10 bases unmatched. The germline V gene has CDR1 ENHRY and CDR2 SYGVKD. CDR3 length: 15 amino acids. CDR3 nucleotide sequence: TGTGCCATCAGTGACCCGGGACTATCCGGGGATGAGCAGTTCTTC. It translates to CAISDPGLSGDEQFF.

The chain couples TRBV7-2 to TRBJ2-5; 8 bases line up with TRBD1. This CDR3 is 16 amino acids long. CDR1 and CDR2 from the germline V gene are SGHTA and FQGNSA. V trimming: 1 base; J trimming: 4 bases; junction bases outside the gene matches: 8. The CDR3 loop is CASSLVGQGAGETQYF. The CDR3 DNA follows: TGTGCCAGCAGCTTAGTTGGTCAGGGGGCCGGAGAGACCCAGTACTTC.

The chain has TRBV5-6 and TRBJ1-5, with 8 bases fitting TRBD1. Germline loops: CDR1 SGHDT, CDR2 YYEEEE. V lost 2 bases and J lost 6; bases outside the gene matches: 4. The CDR3 loop spans 14 amino acids. CDR3 sequence: CASSFSQGGQPQHF. CDR3 nucleotides: TGTGCCAGCAGCTTCTCACAGGGGGGTCAGCCCCAGCATTTT.

The chain joins TRBV7-9 to TRBJ2-5; D possibly corresponds to TRBD1 (5 bases). Per germline, CDR1 SEHNR and CDR2 FQNEAQ (reference sequence). The CDR3 has 13 residues. The V end lost 7 bases, the J end lost 1 base, and 10 bases lay between the germline ends. The CDR3 loop reads CASNRGIQETQYF. In DNA, the CDR3 is TGTGCCAGCAATAGGGGTATCCAAGAGACCCAGTACTTC. The variable domain in full, with the rest retrieved from reference TRBV7-9 and TRBJ2-5, is DTGVSQNPRHKITKRGQNVTFRCDPISEHNRLYWYRQTLGQGPEFLTYFQNEAQLEKSRLLSDRFSAERPKGSFSTLEIQRTEQGDSAMYLCASNRGIQETQYFGPGTRLLVL.

The V and J genes are TRBV6-1 and TRBJ1-2; 8 bases agree with TRBD1. Trimming removed 2 bases from V and 8 bases from J; junction bases left unmatched: 10. Germline CDR1 reads MNHNS; CDR2 reads SASEGT. The CDR3 consists of 15 residues. This CDR3 reads CASSESRGQVYGYTF. For the CDR3, the DNA is TGTGCCAGCAGTGAAAGTAGGGGACAGGTCTACGGCTACACCTTC.

As for this clone: Its ends do not fully match the called genes, so a read error is possible. The chain is built from TRBV7-7 and TRBJ2-1; possibly TRBD1 or TRBD2 for D (5 bases each). The CDR3 extends over 13 amino acids. CDR1 is SSHAT, CDR2 FNYEAQ, per germline (reference sequence). The CDR3 region has the DNA TGTGCTAGCAGCTTAGAAGGGGACGATGAGCAGTTCTTC. It encodes CASSLEGDDEQFF.

The chain joins TRBV5-1 to TRBJ1-2, with unresolved D. V lost 4 bases and J lost 8, with 15 bases in between. Germline values: CDR1 SGHRS, CDR2 YFSETQ. The CDR3 runs 13 residues. The CDR3 sequence: CASSGTDDGGYTF. The CDR3 DNA reads TGCGCCAGCAGCGGAACAGATGACGGCGGCTACACCTTC.

V gene TRBV25-1 combines with J gene TRBJ1-4, with no clear D. The V end was cut by 6 bases, the J end by 7 bases, with 12 bases between. The germline gives CDR1 MGHDK, CDR2 SYGVNS. This CDR3 has 13 amino acids. The CDR3 DNA follows: TGTGCCAGCAGAACGCAAGACGGTGAAAAACTGTTTTTT. Amino acid sequence: CASRTQDGEKLFF.

V and J are TRBV30 and TRBJ2-3, with no clear D. Germline lookup yields CDR1 GTSNPN and CDR2 SVGIG (reference sequence). The V gene lost 4 bases and the J gene lost 2 bases, with 16 bases spanning the gap. The CDR3 covers 15 residues. CDR3 coding DNA: TGTGCCTGGACCCCCTTGGGGATCCCCACAGATACGCAGTATTTT. This sequence encodes CAWTPLGIPTDTQYF. Looking up the rest from reference TRBV30 and TRBJ2-3 gives the full variable domain: SQTIHQWPATLVQPVGSPLSLECTVEGTSNPNLYWYRQAAGRGLQLLFYSVGIGQISSEVPQNLSASRPQDRQFILSSKKLLLSDSGFYLCAWTPLGIPTDTQYFGPGTRLTVL.

V and J are TRBV5-1 and TRBJ1-2, with D possibly being TRBD1 (6 bases). The germline V gene encodes CDR1 SGHRS and CDR2 YFSETQ. Between the trimmed V and J ends, which lost 0 bases and 5 bases, there was a span of 8 bases. CDR3 size: 13 residues. In DNA form, the CDR3 reads TGCGCCAGCAGCTTGGGGACAGAATATGGCTACACCTTC. Its protein product is CASSLGTEYGYTF.